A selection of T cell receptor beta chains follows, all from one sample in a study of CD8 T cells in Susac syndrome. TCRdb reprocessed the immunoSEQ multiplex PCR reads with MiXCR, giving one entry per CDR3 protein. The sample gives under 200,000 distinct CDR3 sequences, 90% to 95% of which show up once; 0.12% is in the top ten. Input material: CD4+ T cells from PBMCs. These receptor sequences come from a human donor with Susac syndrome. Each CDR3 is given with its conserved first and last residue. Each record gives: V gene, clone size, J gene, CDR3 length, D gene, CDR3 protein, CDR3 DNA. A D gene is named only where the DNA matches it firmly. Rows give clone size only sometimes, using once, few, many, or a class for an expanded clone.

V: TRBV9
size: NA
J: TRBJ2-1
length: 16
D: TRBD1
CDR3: CASSSDRAKIYNEQFF
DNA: TGTGCCAGCAGCTCCGACAGGGCGAAAATATACAATGAGCAGTTCTTC

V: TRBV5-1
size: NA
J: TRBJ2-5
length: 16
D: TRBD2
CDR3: CASSPIGAGEQETQYF
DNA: TGCGCCAGCAGCCCCATAGGGGCGGGGGAGCAAGAGACCCAGTACTTC

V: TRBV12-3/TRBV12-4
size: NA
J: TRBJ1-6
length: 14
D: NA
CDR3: CASSLKELNSPLHF
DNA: TGTGCCAGCAGTTTAAAGGAACTAAATTCACCCCTCCACTTT

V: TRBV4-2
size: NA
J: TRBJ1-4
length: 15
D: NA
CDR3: CASSQGRGVNEKLFF
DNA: TGTGCCAGCAGCCAAGGGAGGGGGGTTAATGAAAAACTGTTTTTT

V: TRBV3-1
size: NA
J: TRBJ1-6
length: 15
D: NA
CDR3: CASSQELRNNSPLHF
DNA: TGTGCCAGCAGCCAAGAACTCCGGAATAATTCACCCCTCCACTTT

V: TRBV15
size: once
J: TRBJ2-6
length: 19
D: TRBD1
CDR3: CATSRDLGRGPSGANVLTF
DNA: TGTGCCACCAGCAGAGATTTGGGCAGGGGGCCCTCTGGGGCCAACGTCCTGACTTTC

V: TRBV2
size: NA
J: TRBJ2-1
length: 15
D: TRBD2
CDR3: CASSPSGGTYNEQFF
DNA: TGTGCCAGCAGTCCTAGCGGGGGGACCTACAATGAGCAGTTCTTC

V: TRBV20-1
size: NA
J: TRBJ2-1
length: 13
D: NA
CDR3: CSARSQQYNEQFF
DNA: TGCAGTGCTAGGTCACAGCAGTACAATGAGCAGTTCTTC

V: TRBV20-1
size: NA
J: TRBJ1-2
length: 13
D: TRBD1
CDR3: CSALDRGGNGYTF
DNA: TGCAGTGCTCTCGACAGGGGAGGCAATGGCTACACCTTC

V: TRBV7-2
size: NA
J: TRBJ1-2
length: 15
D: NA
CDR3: CASSLAIIHPGGYTF
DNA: TGTGCCAGCAGCTTAGCTATCATTCATCCTGGTGGCTACACCTTC

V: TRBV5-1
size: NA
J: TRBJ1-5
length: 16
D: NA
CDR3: CASSLDGGPGNQPQHF
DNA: TGCGCCAGCAGCTTGGATGGGGGACCGGGCAATCAGCCCCAGCATTTT

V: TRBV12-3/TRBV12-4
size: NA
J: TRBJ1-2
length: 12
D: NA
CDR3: CASSLYPRGYTF
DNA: TGTGCCAGCAGTTTATACCCCCGAGGCTACACCTTC

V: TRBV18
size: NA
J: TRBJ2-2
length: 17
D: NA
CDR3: CASSPPAGAANTGELFF
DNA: TGTGCCAGCTCACCACCGGCAGGGGCCGCGAACACCGGGGAGCTGTTTTTT

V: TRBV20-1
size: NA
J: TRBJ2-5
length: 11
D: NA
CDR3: CSASDPTTQYF
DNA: TGCAGTGCTAGCGACCCCACGACCCAGTACTTC

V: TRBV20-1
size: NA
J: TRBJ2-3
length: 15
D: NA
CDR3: CSARDWGTVTDTQYF
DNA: TGCAGTGCTAGAGATTGGGGTACCGTCACAGATACGCAGTATTTT

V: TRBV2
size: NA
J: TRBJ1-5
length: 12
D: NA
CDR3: CASSTQGQPQHF
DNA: TGTGCCAGCAGTACTCAGGGACAGCCCCAGCATTTT

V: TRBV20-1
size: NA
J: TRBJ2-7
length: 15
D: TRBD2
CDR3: CSALGLAGNRDEQYF
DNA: TGCAGTGCCCTGGGACTAGCGGGCAACAGGGACGAGCAGTACTTC

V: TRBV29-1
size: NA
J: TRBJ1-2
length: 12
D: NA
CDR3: CSGSDGSEGYTF
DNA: TGCAGCGGCTCGGACGGCTCGGAAGGCTACACCTTC

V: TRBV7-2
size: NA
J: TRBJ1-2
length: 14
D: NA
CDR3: CASSLHGGDYGYTF
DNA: TGTGCCAGCAGCTTACACGGGGGTGACTATGGCTACACCTTC

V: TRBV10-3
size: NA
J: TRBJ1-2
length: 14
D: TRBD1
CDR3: CAISLDRGESGYTF
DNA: TGTGCCATCAGCCTTGACAGGGGAGAGAGTGGCTACACCTTC

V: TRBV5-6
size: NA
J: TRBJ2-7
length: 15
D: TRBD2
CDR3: CASSYPGTSDYEQYF
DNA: TGTGCCAGCAGCTACCCCGGGACTAGCGACTACGAGCAGTACTTC

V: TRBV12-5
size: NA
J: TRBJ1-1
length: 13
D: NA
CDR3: CASGSSGRPEAFF
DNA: TGTGCTAGTGGTTCGTCGGGGAGGCCTGAAGCTTTCTTT

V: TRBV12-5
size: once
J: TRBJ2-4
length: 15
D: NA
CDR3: CASGLDRPTKNIQYF
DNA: TGTGCTAGTGGTTTGGATAGGCCCACCAAAAACATTCAGTACTTC

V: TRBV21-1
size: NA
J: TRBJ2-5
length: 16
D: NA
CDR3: CASSKGGRVKQETQYF
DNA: TGTGCCAGCAGCAAAGGTGGCAGGGTCAAACAAGAGACCCAGTACTTC

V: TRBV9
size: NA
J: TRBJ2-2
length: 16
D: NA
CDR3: CASGRSFTGSTGELFF
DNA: TGTGCCAGCGGCCGCTCTTTTACAGGGTCCACCGGGGAGCTGTTTTTT

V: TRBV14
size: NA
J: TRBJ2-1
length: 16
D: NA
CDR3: CASSQDRWGEYNEQFF
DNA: TGTGCCAGCAGCCAAGATCGGTGGGGGGAGTACAATGAGCAGTTCTTC

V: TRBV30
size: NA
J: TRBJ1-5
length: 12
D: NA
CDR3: CAWSQGGQPQHF
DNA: TGTGCCTGGAGTCAGGGCGGTCAGCCCCAGCATTTT

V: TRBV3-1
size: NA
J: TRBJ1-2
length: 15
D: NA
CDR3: CASSQDDTPNYGYTF
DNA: TGTGCCAGCAGCCAAGATGACACCCCAAACTATGGCTACACCTTC

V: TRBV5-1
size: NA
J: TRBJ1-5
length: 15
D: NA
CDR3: CASSLGAGSYQPQHF
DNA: TGCGCCAGCAGCTTAGGCGCCGGATCATATCAGCCCCAGCATTTT

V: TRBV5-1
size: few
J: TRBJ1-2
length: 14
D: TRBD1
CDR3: CASSLDRGNYGYTF
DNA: TGTGCCAGCAGCCTTGACAGGGGGAACTATGGCTACACCTTC

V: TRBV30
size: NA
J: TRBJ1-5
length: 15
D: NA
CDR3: CAWRPDGYSNQPQHF
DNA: TGTGCCTGGAGACCGGACGGCTATAGCAATCAGCCCCAGCATTTT

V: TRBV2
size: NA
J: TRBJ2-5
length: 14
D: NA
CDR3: CASSTQGIGETQYF
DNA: TGTGCCAGCAGCACCCAGGGAATAGGAGAGACCCAGTACTTC

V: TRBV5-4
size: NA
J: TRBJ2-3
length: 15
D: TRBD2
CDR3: CASSLFSGSTDTQYF
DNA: TGTGCCAGCAGCTTGTTTAGCGGGAGCACAGATACGCAGTATTTT

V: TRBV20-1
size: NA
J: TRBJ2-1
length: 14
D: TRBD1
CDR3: CSASLRGLYNEQFF
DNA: TGCAGTGCTAGTCTCAGGGGGCTCTACAATGAGCAGTTCTTC

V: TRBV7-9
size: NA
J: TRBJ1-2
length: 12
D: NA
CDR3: CASSPDPYGYTF
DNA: TGTGCCAGCAGTCCTGACCCCTATGGCTACACCTTC

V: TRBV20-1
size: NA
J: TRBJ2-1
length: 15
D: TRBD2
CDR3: CSAWTSGGVYNEQFF
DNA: TGCAGTGCCTGGACTAGCGGGGGGGTGTACAATGAGCAGTTCTTC